This TCR beta chain stems from a study of T cell responses to AZD1222 COVID-19 vaccine. Findings and limits, study-wide: A reported finding is that nearly half of spike-specific TCRs target unmutated variant regions. Among vaccine-associated CD4 TCRs, coverage spanned spike, with dominance at 160-218 and 743-854.

On this clone itself: Its antigen is unknown.

Method: immunoSEQ multiplex PCR; TCRdb's copy keeps in-frame clones and lacks some. The profile shows 110,000 to 150,000 clones, 93% of them singletons. Between the trimmed V and J ends, which lost 0 bases and 0 bases, there was a span of 6 bases. The CDR3 consists of 15 residues. CDR1 and CDR2 (germline): GTSNPN, SVGIG (reference sequence). V is TRBV30 and J is TRBJ1-6; D remains unclear. The sequencing used peripheral blood, collected on day 0 of AZD1222 vaccination. The sequence came from an adult in good health. The DNA of the CDR3 is TGTGCCTGGAGTGTAACAGTCTCCTATAATTCACCCCTCCACTTT. It is translated as CAWSVTVSYNSPLHF.